This TCR delta chain was found in a study of gamma-delta T cells after stem cell transplantation. The table lists this clone with a few counts. A far bigger clonotype differs at one base, so this is likely a read error. The sample carries other DNA sequences with the same CDR3. Germline-derived CDR1 and CDR2 are GEAIGNYY and EKD. This CDR3 region has 17 residues. J lost 0 bases, V lost 3 bases, and 9 bases had no gene match. TCRdb reapplied CATT to the RT-PCR reads. This table has under 1,500 delta-chain clones, around 4.8% appearing once. Sequencing was done on a sample of gamma-delta T cells. This sequence originates from a human donor. It is not recorded whose cells these are; they may come from a transplant donor. This sequence joins TRDV2 and TRDJ1; 10 nucleotides line up with TRDD3. CDR3: CACDPVLGDSHTDKLIF. In nucleotides, the CDR3 is TGTGCCTGTGACCCAGTACTGGGGGATTCACACACCGATAAACTCATCTTT.